This T cell receptor beta chain derives from a study of response to subunit inactivated influenza vaccine. Using its own MiXCR run on the RT-PCR reads, TCRdb lists one record per CDR3 protein. The sample includes approximately 170,000 distinct CDR3 sequences, roughly 14% of them seen just once. With 3 bases removed from V and 6 bases from J, the gap between germline ends came to 14 bases. The CDR3 totals 15 residues. Overall study findings and caveats: Every seasonal influenza vaccination brings in few new T cells, the authors suggested.

As regards this clonotype: Its antigen is currently unknown.

This clonotype originated in a man in his forties or fifties who received an inactivated influenza vaccine. This sequence joins TRBV12-3 or TRBV12-4 and TRBJ2-2; possibly TRBD2 for D (5 bases). The sequencing used CD8+ T cells sorted from PBMCs, collected around 5 days after vaccination. DNA for the CDR3: TGTGCCAGCAGTTTGGGAGCTACGGTAGCCGGGGAGCTGTTTTTT. Residues: CASSLGATVAGELFF.